This TCR beta chain was obtained from a study of shared clonotypes between healthy human individuals. Study overall: Aged 18 to 49, the donors were two women and a few men. Whole-study findings and limits: Blood alone was sampled, and tissue repertoires likely differ. All-four-donor shared clonotypes had higher generation probabilities than non-shared clonotypes did.

Method: immunoSEQ multiplex PCR; TCRdb's copy keeps in-frame clones and lacks some. The sample records around 1.9 million clones, 90% to 95% being singletons. The J segment lost 5 bases and the V segment lost 2 bases, leaving 4 bases of the junction unmatched. The CDR3 loop spans 15 amino acids. Germline V gene sequence: CDR1 SGHTS, CDR2 YDEGEE. CD45RO-negative cells were positively selected for CCR7, leaving out terminally differentiated effector memory CD45RA+ cells. Only Caucasian adults living in Nashville, Tennessee made up the donor group. Regarding this clone: Its antigen is not known.

This chain joins TRBV5-8 and TRBJ2-3, with 11 bases that match TRBD2. This clonotype originated in a man in his late teens or twenties in good health. Some clones in this sample may be carry-over from other donors' samples. Sequencing input: naive CD8+ T cells from PBMCs. The CDR3 protein is CASSLLAGVEDTQYF. CDR3 in DNA: TGTGCCAGCAGCTTACTAGCGGGAGTAGAAGATACGCAGTATTTT.